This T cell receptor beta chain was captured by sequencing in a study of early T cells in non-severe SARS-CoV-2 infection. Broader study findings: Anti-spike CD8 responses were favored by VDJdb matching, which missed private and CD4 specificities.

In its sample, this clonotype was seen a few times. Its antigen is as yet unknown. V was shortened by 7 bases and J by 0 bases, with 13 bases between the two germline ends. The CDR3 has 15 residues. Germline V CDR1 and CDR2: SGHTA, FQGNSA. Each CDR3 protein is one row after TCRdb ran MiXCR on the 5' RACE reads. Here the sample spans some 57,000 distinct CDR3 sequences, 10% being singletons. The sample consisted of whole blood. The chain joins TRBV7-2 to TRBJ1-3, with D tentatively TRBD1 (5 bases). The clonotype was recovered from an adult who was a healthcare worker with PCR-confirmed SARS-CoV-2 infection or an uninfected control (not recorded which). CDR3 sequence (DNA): TGTGCCAGCACCCGACAGCCAGGCTCTGGAAACACCATATATTTT. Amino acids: CASTRQPGSGNTIYF.